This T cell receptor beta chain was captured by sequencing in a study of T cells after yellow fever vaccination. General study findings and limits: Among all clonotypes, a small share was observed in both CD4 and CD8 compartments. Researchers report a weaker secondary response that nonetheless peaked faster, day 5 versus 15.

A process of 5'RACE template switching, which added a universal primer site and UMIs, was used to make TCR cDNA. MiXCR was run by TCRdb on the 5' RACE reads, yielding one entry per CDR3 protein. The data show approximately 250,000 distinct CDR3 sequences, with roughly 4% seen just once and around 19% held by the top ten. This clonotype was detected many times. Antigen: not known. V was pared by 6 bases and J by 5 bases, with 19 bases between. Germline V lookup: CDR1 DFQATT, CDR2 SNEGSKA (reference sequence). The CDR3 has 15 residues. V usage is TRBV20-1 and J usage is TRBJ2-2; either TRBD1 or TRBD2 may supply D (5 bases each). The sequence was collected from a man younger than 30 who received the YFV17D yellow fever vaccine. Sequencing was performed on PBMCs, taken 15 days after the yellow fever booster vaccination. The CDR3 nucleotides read TGCAGTGCGGGGGATCCGGGACCACAAACCGGGGAGCTGTTTTTT. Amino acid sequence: CSAGDPGPQTGELFF.